Included here is one T cell receptor beta chain sequence, with context. Its specificity is not known. This sample was included in a study of cytomegalovirus exposure and HLA in healthy donors. Study-level findings and limits: In a later analysis, common viral pathogens appeared linked to several of the most significant clusters. Cytomegalovirus status was reportedly diagnosed by the classifier with high sensitivity and specificity. The authors assumed roughly uniform sequencing depth across donors for presence/absence analyses. In an earlier analysis, about 87% or about 30%: the productive usage of most TCR beta V segments.

V shed 6 bases and J shed 5 bases, with 17 bases lying between them. Germline CDR1 and CDR2: MNHNS and SASEGT. The CDR3 spans 15 residues. The study ran its PCR with 60 Vbeta and 13 Jbeta primers. Repertoires were generated with immunoSEQ multiplex PCR, while TCRdb's copy carries only in-frame clones and drops some. The table shows some 130,000 clones, with about 80% occurring only once. The chain uses TRBV6-1 and TRBJ2-1; D might be TRBD2 (6 bases). Material: PBMCs. This clonotype was sampled from a man younger than 40 in good health and CMV-seronegative. The CDR3 bases are TGTGCCAGCAGCCCTACAGTATGGGGGGACAATGAGCAGTTCTTC. Translating gives CASSPTVWGDNEQFF.